This passage covers 9 T cell receptor beta chains from one sample sequenced in a study of cytomegalovirus exposure and HLA in healthy donors. In the PCR, 60 Vbeta and 13 Jbeta primers were used. This table comes from immunoSEQ multiplex PCR, and its TCRdb copy is limited to in-frame clones, with some not included. Altogether 150,000 to 200,000 clones are present, 75% to 85% being singletons, with the ten largest covering about 0.69%. The sample taken for sequencing was PBMCs. The source is a female donor in good health and CMV-seronegative.

The genes are TRBV7-5 and TRBJ2-5; the table gives TRBD2 as D, unverified against the DNA. The better agreement between TRBJ2-7 and the DNA end casts doubt on the J call. TRBV7-5 is classified as a pseudogene. This CDR3 has 19 amino acids. The CDR3 coding sequence is TGTGTCAGAAGCTTAATAATGTCCCGGGGGATTCCAGGCACCTACGAGCAGTACTTC. Translating it yields CVRSLIMSRGIPGTYEQYF.

Only a few counts were recorded for this clone. The rearrangement links TRBV6-6 to TRBJ2-1, with 12 bases aligning to TRBD2. Looked up from germline, CDR1 is MNHNY and CDR2 is SVGAGI (reference sequence). The CDR3 is made up of 16 amino acids. V lost 6 bases, J lost 1 base, and 4 bases stayed unmatched. The CDR3 sequence: CASRPTSGGSYNEQFF. The CDR3 DNA is TGTGCCAGCAGGCCGACTAGCGGGGGATCCTACAATGAGCAGTTCTTC.

This clone was seen only a few times. This chain connects TRBV2 to TRBJ2-5; D is uncertain. There are 13 residues in the CDR3. V lost 4 bases, J lost 3 bases, and 9 bases lay in between. Looked up from germline, CDR1 is SNHLY and CDR2 is FYNNEI. The CDR3 sequence: CASSGQVKETQYF. The DNA of the CDR3 is TGTGCCAGCAGTGGTCAGGTTAAAGAGACCCAGTACTTC. The entire variable domain, with the rest obtained from reference TRBV2 and TRBJ2-5, is as follows: EPEVTQTPSHQVTQMGQEVILRCVPISNHLYFYWYRQILGQKVEFLVSFYNNEISEKSEIFDDQFSVERPDGSNFTLKIRSTKLEDSAMYFCASSGQVKETQYFGPGTRLLVL.

The chain links TRBV11-1 to TRBJ2-7, with 7 bases fitting TRBD2. The CDR3 contains 10 residues. The germline gives CDR1 SGHAT, CDR2 FQDESV (reference sequence). V was pared by 10 bases and J by 5 bases, with 2 bases of the junction left unmatched. The DNA for the CDR3 is TGTGCCACCGGGAGGCACGAGCAGTACTTC. Its translation: CATGRHEQYF.

This clone was observed a few times. The chain recombines TRBV28 with TRBJ2-7, with 11 bases matching TRBD1. The CDR3 runs 14 residues. Trimming cost V 8 bases and J 5 bases; bases outside gene matches: 8. Germline loops: CDR1 MDHEN, CDR2 SYDVKM. CDR3 bases: TGTGCCAGCCGGGAGTGGGACAGGGGGGACGAGCAGTACTTC. Translating it yields CASREWDRGDEQYF.

The chain couples TRBV9 to TRBJ2-4, with no clear D. Trimming stripped 5 bases from V and 7 bases from J, with 19 bases between. This CDR3 comprises 15 residues. Per the germline V gene, CDR1 is SGDLS and CDR2 is YYNGEE. The DNA of the CDR3 is TGTGCCAGCAGTCCTGACCGAACTGCGGTTAACATTCAGTACTTC. Translation gives CASSPDRTAVNIQYF. Full variable domain (rest looked up from reference TRBV9 and TRBJ2-4): DSGVTQTPKHLITATGQRVTLRCSPRSGDLSVYWYQQSLDQGLQFLIQYYNGEERAKGNILERFSAQQFPDLHSELNLSSLELGDSALYFCASSPDRTAVNIQYFGAGTRLSVL.

The rearrangement joins TRBV7-9 to TRBJ1-1; the D gene is possibly TRBD1 (6 bases). Per germline, CDR1 SEHNR and CDR2 FQNEAQ (reference sequence). Trimming shortened V by 5 bases and J by 4 bases, and 14 bases separated the two germline ends. CDR3 length: 14 amino acids. The CDR3 DNA sequence: TGTGCCAGCAGCCCCCCGGACAGTCTCACTGAAGCTTTCTTT. This codes for CASSPPDSLTEAFF.

The chain has TRBV6-5 and TRBJ2-7, with a tentative D call TRBD1 (5 bases). The CDR3 covers 13 residues. V shed 2 bases and J shed 2 bases, with 7 bases lying between them. Germline CDR1 reads MNHEY; CDR2 reads SVGAGI. The CDR3 sequence: CASSYSRAYEQYF. In nucleotides, the CDR3 is TGTGCCAGCAGTTACAGCAGGGCCTACGAGCAGTACTTC.

The chain uses TRBV2 and TRBJ2-3, with D hard to call. Germline V lookup: CDR1 SNHLY, CDR2 FYNNEI. V lost 7 bases to trimming and J lost 3 bases, with 8 bases between them. The CDR3 is 12 residues long. The CDR3 sequence is CASNKLTDTQYF. The CDR3 region has the DNA TGTGCCAGCAACAAATTAACAGATACGCAGTATTTT.